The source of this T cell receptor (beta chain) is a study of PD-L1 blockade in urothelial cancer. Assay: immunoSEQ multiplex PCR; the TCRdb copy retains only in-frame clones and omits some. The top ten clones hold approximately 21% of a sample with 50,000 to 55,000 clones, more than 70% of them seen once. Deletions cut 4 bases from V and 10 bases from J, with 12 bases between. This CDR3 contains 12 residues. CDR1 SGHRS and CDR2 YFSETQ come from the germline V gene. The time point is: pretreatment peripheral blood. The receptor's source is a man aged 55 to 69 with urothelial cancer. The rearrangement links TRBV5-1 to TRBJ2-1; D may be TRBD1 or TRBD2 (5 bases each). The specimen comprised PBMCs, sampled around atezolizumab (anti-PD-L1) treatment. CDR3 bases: TGCGCCAGCAGCGTGGGGCGGAGGGAGCAGTTCTTC. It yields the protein CASSVGRREQFF.